The sequence of this TCR beta chain was determined in a study of response to subunit inactivated influenza vaccine. Study conclusions and caveats: The authors proposed limited new T cell recruitment per seasonal influenza vaccination.

A single record per CDR3 protein comes from TCRdb applying MiXCR to the RT-PCR reads. This sample has about 650,000 distinct CDR3 sequences; around 15% occur once, and the top ten carry 6.5% to 8%. A remark on this clonotype: Its antigen is not identified. One end of the junction varies from germline; a read error may be responsible.

CDR1 is LGHNA, CDR2 YSLEER, per germline. This CDR3 is built from 13 residues. V is TRBV4-3 and J is TRBJ2-1, with a weak D call TRBD1 (5 bases). The receptor was isolated from a man aged 50 or older who received an inactivated influenza vaccine. This specimen consisted of PBMCs from blood, obtained approximately 15 days before vaccination. The CDR3 loop is CATSHKGWNEQFF. The CDR3 nucleotides read TGCGCCACCAGCCACAAGGGGTGGAACGAGCAGTTCTTC.